The rows below give T cell receptor beta chains drawn from one sample of a study of blood T cell repertoires in COVID-19. The protocol was immunoSEQ multiplex PCR, while the TCRdb copy is restricted to in-frame clones and leaves out a portion. The sample shows some 330,000 clones, 92% of them seen only once. Sequenced material: PBMCs or T cells enriched from blood (not recorded which). The source of these receptors is a woman aged 25 to 39 who had recovered from COVID-19. CDR3s include the opening cysteine and the closing phenylalanine or tryptophan. D genes are given only for firm matches. Only some rows state a clone size, as once, few, many or a class for expanded clones.

size: .; V: TRBV12-3/TRBV12-4; D: TRBD1; J: TRBJ1-1; DNA: TGTGCCAGCAGTTTCTTAGGGGGCGGGGTAGCTTTCTTT; CDR3: CASSFLGGGVAFF
size: once; V: TRBV19; D: TRBD1; J: TRBJ2-3; DNA: TGTGCCAGTGACGGGACAGCATCGATCACAGATACGCAGTATTTT; CDR3: CASDGTASITDTQYF
size: .; V: TRBV30; D: .; J: TRBJ2-7; DNA: TGTGCCTGGGGGCTAGACTACGAGCAGTACTTC; CDR3: CAWGLDYEQYF
size: .; V: TRBV7-3; D: .; J: TRBJ1-1; DNA: TGTGCCAGCAGCTTAAGGTCGACTCAAGCTGAAGCTTTCTTT; CDR3: CASSLRSTQAEAFF
size: .; V: TRBV6-5; D: TRBD1; J: TRBJ2-7; DNA: TGTGCCAGCAGTTACTCCGGGACAGGGCTTTACGAGCAGTACTTC; CDR3: CASSYSGTGLYEQYF
size: .; V: TRBV11-2; D: .; J: TRBJ2-5; DNA: TGTGCCAGCAGCTTAGCACTCCTTAGTGGGGCGGAGACCCAGTACTTC; CDR3: CASSLALLSGAETQYF
size: .; V: TRBV4-1; D: .; J: TRBJ1-4; DNA: TGCGCCAGCAGCCACCCAGGGAGGGACGAAAAACTGTTTTTT; CDR3: CASSHPGRDEKLFF
size: .; V: TRBV25-1; D: .; J: TRBJ2-2; DNA: TGTGCCAGCACCGAGGAGGGGAAAAGGACCGGGGAGCTGTTTTTT; CDR3: CASTEEGKRTGELFF
size: .; V: TRBV5-1; D: .; J: TRBJ1-1; DNA: TGCGCCAGCAGCTTGGGGGCAGGGGCGGAGGAAGCTTTCTTT; CDR3: CASSLGAGAEEAFF
size: .; V: TRBV13; D: .; J: TRBJ2-7; DNA: TGTGCCAGCAGCCCCCTTAGATTCCCCGACGAGCAGTACTTC; CDR3: CASSPLRFPDEQYF
size: .; V: TRBV28; D: TRBD1; J: TRBJ2-4; DNA: TGTGCCAGCCATAAGAGTGACAGGGGTCTAGCCAAAAACATTCAGTACTTC; CDR3: CASHKSDRGLAKNIQYF
size: .; V: TRBV24-1; D: .; J: TRBJ2-1; DNA: TGTGCCACCAGTGTTCAGGGTTTCGGGTACAATGAGCAGTTCTTC; CDR3: CATSVQGFGYNEQFF
size: .; V: TRBV7-2; D: TRBD1; J: TRBJ2-4; DNA: TGTGCCAGCAGCTTAGCGGGACAGGGGATAGCCAAAAACATTCAGTACTTC; CDR3: CASSLAGQGIAKNIQYF
size: few; V: TRBV5-4; D: TRBD1; J: TRBJ1-3; DNA: TGTGCCGCTCGGACAGGGGTTGGAAACACCATATATTTT; CDR3: CAARTGVGNTIYF
size: .; V: TRBV7-2; D: .; J: TRBJ2-2; DNA: TGTGCCAGCAAACTCGAGGGGGAAACCGGGGAGCTGTTTTTT; CDR3: CASKLEGETGELFF
size: .; V: TRBV5-1; D: TRBD2; J: TRBJ2-5; DNA: TGCGCCAGCAGCTTGGACGGTAGCGGGGAGACCCAGTACTTC; CDR3: CASSLDGSGETQYF
size: .; V: TRBV19; D: TRBD1; J: TRBJ1-2; DNA: TGTGCCAGTAGTATTTGGACAGGGGGCGACGGCTACACCTTC; CDR3: CASSIWTGGDGYTF
size: .; V: TRBV2; D: TRBD2; J: TRBJ2-2; DNA: TGTGCCAGCAGAACCACTAGCGTTCCCGGGGAGCTGTTTTTT; CDR3: CASRTTSVPGELFF
size: few; V: TRBV7-3; D: .; J: TRBJ2-2; DNA: TGTGCCAGCAGCTTGTCTACGCTCGGGGAGCTGTTTTTT; CDR3: CASSLSTLGELFF
size: .; V: TRBV7-9; D: .; J: TRBJ1-1; DNA: TGTGCCAGCAGCTTCGGACACGAAGCTTTCTTT; CDR3: CASSFGHEAFF
size: .; V: TRBV28; D: .; J: TRBJ2-1; DNA: TGTGCCAGCAGTTTTCGGGGAACGGCGCCTAATGAGCAGTTCTTC; CDR3: CASSFRGTAPNEQFF
size: .; V: TRBV3-1/TRBV3-2; D: TRBD1; J: TRBJ2-7; DNA: TGTGCCAGCAGCCAAGATCACCGGCTCCTTCGGGACAGGGCCTACGAGCAGTACTTC; CDR3: CASSQDHRLLRDRAYEQYF
size: .; V: TRBV28; D: .; J: TRBJ1-5; DNA: TGTGCCAGCAGTTCCGTCACTTGGCAGCCCCAGCATTTT; CDR3: CASSSVTWQPQHF
size: .; V: TRBV5-4; D: TRBD2; J: TRBJ2-2; DNA: TGTGCCTCTTCGGGGGGACTCACCGGGGAGCTGTTTTTT; CDR3: CASSGGLTGELFF
size: .; V: TRBV27; D: TRBD1; J: TRBJ2-7; DNA: TGTGCCAGCAGACAGGGACAGAAATGGGGGAGCTCCTACGAGCAGTACTTC; CDR3: CASRQGQKWGSSYEQYF
size: .; V: TRBV7-9; D: TRBD1; J: TRBJ1-6; DNA: TGTGCCAGCAGCAAGGGGACAGGGGGAAATTCACCCCTCCACTTT; CDR3: CASSKGTGGNSPLHF
size: .; V: TRBV19; D: .; J: TRBJ2-2; DNA: TGTGCCAGTAGCCCTCGACAGGCCACCGGGGAGCTGTTTTTT; CDR3: CASSPRQATGELFF
size: .; V: TRBV20-1; D: TRBD2; J: TRBJ2-6; DNA: TGCAGTGCTAGTGCGGGGGGGGGCTCTGGGGCCAACGTCCTGACTTTC; CDR3: CSASAGGGSGANVLTF
size: .; V: TRBV9; D: .; J: TRBJ2-1; DNA: TGTGCCAGCAGCGTAGCTAGGCTGGCCGGGGATGAGCAGTTCTTC; CDR3: CASSVARLAGDEQFF
size: .; V: TRBV7-2; D: TRBD2; J: TRBJ2-1; DNA: TGTGCCAGCAGCTTAGAATTCTTACGGCGGGAGGGTGATAATGAGCAGTTCTTC; CDR3: CASSLEFLRREGDNEQFF
size: .; V: TRBV5-1; D: TRBD2; J: TRBJ2-5; DNA: TGCGCCAGCACCCGGGGATCAGCGGGGGGGTCGGGAGAGACCCAGTACTTC; CDR3: CASTRGSAGGSGETQYF
size: .; V: TRBV15; D: .; J: TRBJ1-1; DNA: TGTGCCACCAGCAGACCACCAGGAGGGCTGAACACTGAAGCTTTCTTT; CDR3: CATSRPPGGLNTEAFF
size: .; V: TRBV28; D: .; J: TRBJ1-2; DNA: TGTGCCAGTAACGACCGAGTCTCAGGTGGCTACACCTTC; CDR3: CASNDRVSGGYTF
size: .; V: TRBV9; D: .; J: TRBJ2-1; DNA: TGTGCCAGCAGCGTAGAAAGGAGCTCCTACAATGAGCAGTTCTTC; CDR3: CASSVERSSYNEQFF
size: .; V: TRBV14; D: .; J: TRBJ2-6; DNA: TGTGCCAGCAGCCCACAGGGAATGAAGAGTTCTGGGGCCAACGTCCTGACTTTC; CDR3: CASSPQGMKSSGANVLTF
size: .; V: TRBV5-6; D: TRBD1; J: TRBJ2-7; DNA: TGTGCCAGCAGCCTACAGGGGGCTAGCTCCTACGAGCAGTACTTC; CDR3: CASSLQGASSYEQYF
size: .; V: TRBV28; D: .; J: TRBJ2-6; DNA: TGTGCCAGCAGTTTTGCGGTAGCTGGGGCCAACGTCCTGACTTTC; CDR3: CASSFAVAGANVLTF
size: .; V: TRBV6-2/TRBV6-3; D: TRBD1; J: TRBJ2-4; DNA: TGTGCCAGCAGTCCGCGGACAGGGGACATTCAGTACTTC; CDR3: CASSPRTGDIQYF
size: .; V: TRBV19; D: TRBD2; J: TRBJ2-5; DNA: TGTGCCAGTAGTAAGCGGGAGAGTTCGGAGACCCAGTACTTC; CDR3: CASSKRESSETQYF
size: .; V: TRBV28; D: TRBD1; J: TRBJ2-2; DNA: TGTGCCAGCAGGAAGACAGGGAACCCTCCCGGGGAGCTGTTTTTT; CDR3: CASRKTGNPPGELFF
size: .; V: TRBV5-4; D: .; J: TRBJ1-2; DNA: TGTGCCAGCAGCTTGGGACACCTCTATGGCTACACCTTC; CDR3: CASSLGHLYGYTF
size: .; V: TRBV9; D: .; J: TRBJ1-3; DNA: TGTGCCAGCAGTCAGGGTGCTGGAAACACCATATATTTT; CDR3: CASSQGAGNTIYF
size: .; V: TRBV19; D: TRBD1; J: TRBJ1-1; DNA: TGTGCCAGTAGTAAAGGACAGGGGCGGAACACTGAAGCTTTCTTT; CDR3: CASSKGQGRNTEAFF
size: once; V: TRBV28; D: .; J: TRBJ2-2; DNA: TGTGCCAGCAGGGGCTACTACAGGGCCGGGGAGCTGTTTTTT; CDR3: CASRGYYRAGELFF
size: .; V: TRBV6-2/TRBV6-3; D: .; J: TRBJ2-1; DNA: TGTGCCAGCAGTTATCCGAAGCACGATGAGCAGTTCTTC; CDR3: CASSYPKHDEQFF
size: .; V: TRBV5-1; D: .; J: TRBJ1-4; DNA: TGCGCCAGCAGCTTGGTCGGGGGAAGTAATGAAAAACTGTTTTTT; CDR3: CASSLVGGSNEKLFF
size: .; V: TRBV4-1; D: TRBD2; J: TRBJ2-5; DNA: TGCGCCAGCAGCCGACAACTAGCGGGGCGGGAGACCCAGTACTTC; CDR3: CASSRQLAGRETQYF
size: .; V: TRBV6-1; D: TRBD1; J: TRBJ1-6; DNA: TGTGCCAGCAGTGAAGCCGGGACAGCAATATCCTATAATTCACCCCTCCACTTT; CDR3: CASSEAGTAISYNSPLHF
size: few; V: TRBV15; D: .; J: TRBJ1-5; DNA: TGTGCCACCAGCATAGACAGGCGCAATCAGCCCCAGCATTTT; CDR3: CATSIDRRNQPQHF
size: .; V: TRBV27; D: TRBD1; J: TRBJ1-1; DNA: TGTGCCAGCAGTTTCCAAGGGACAGGGAACACTGAAGCTTTCTTT; CDR3: CASSFQGTGNTEAFF
size: .; V: TRBV2; D: .; J: TRBJ1-2; DNA: TGTGCCAGCGGCGGGTGGGGCTACACCTTC; CDR3: CASGGWGYTF
size: once; V: TRBV10-3; D: .; J: TRBJ2-7; DNA: TGTGCCATCAGTACAGGGCTTCTTTACGAGCAGTACTTC; CDR3: CAISTGLLYEQYF
size: .; V: TRBV5-4; D: .; J: TRBJ2-2; DNA: TGTGCCAGCAGCTTGGACGGGGGGAACACCGGGGAGCTGTTTTTT; CDR3: CASSLDGGNTGELFF
size: .; V: TRBV5-1; D: TRBD1; J: TRBJ1-1; DNA: TGCGCCAGCAGCCTCCTCGGGACAGGGCGGTCTGAAGCTTTCTTT; CDR3: CASSLLGTGRSEAFF